This T cell receptor (beta chain) stems from a study of shared clonotypes between healthy human individuals. Looking at the study overall: Sampling drew on donors who were a couple of women and three men aged 18 to 49. Study-wide points: A few donors had roughly 5% of their naive CD4 clonotypes in common.

Profiled with immunoSEQ multiplex PCR; TCRdb holds only in-frame clones, not every one. The data contain about 820,000 clones, around 92% of them singletons. Between the trimmed V and J ends, which lost 3 bases and 3 bases, there was a span of 9 bases. Germline V gives CDR1 SNHLY, CDR2 FYNNEI. The CDR3 is 13 amino acids. Positive CCR7 selection of CD45RO-negative cells yielded the naive CD8 cells, and terminally differentiated effector memory CD45RA+ cells were excluded. HIV-negative, healthy adults without recent acute infections or vaccinations were the donors. On this clone: Its specificity is unknown.

What was sequenced was naive CD8+ T cells sorted from blood. This sequence joins TRBV2 and TRBJ2-7; D unresolved. The receptor was derived from a man aged 25-40 years in good health. The CDR3 nucleotides read TGTGCCAGCAGTGACGGGTCAAACTACGAGCAGTACTTC. Its protein is CASSDGSNYEQYF.